This T cell receptor beta chain was profiled in a study of T cells in women clearing cervical HPV infection. As concerns this clone: The CDR3 end falls 3 residues outside the read, so it is completed with the germline J gene.

Generated by immunoSEQ multiplex PCR, the TCRdb table keeps only in-frame clones and is missing some. This repertoire includes 36,000 or so clones. Cervical HPV DNA detected by MY09/MY11 PCR, typed by dot-blot. Trimming took 3 bases from V and 2 from J, leaving 13 bases between them. Germline V lookup: CDR1 SEHNR, CDR2 FQNEAQ (reference sequence). CDR3 size: 15 residues. Sequences were obtained from blood buffy coat. This TCR was sampled from a woman between 18 and 69 years old with a cervical HPV16 infection that either progressed to CIN3+ or cleared (not recorded which). This chain uses TRBV7-9 with TRBJ1-2, with D maybe TRBD1 (5 bases). CDR3: CASSFGARTNYGYTF. The CDR3 bases that were read are TGTGCCAGCAGCTTTGGGGCCCGGACGAACTATGGC.